This TCR beta chain came from a study of regulatory T cells in long-lasting Graves disease. Germline CDR1 is DFQATT and CDR2 is SNEGSKA (reference sequence). This CDR3 is built from 14 residues. Combining iRepertoire HTBI primers with Arm-PCR of CDR3 regions, the authors built TCR beta libraries. Per the original data handling: Across samples, 55 to 75 TRBV and 13 to 15 TRBJ segments were found. A single record per CDR3 protein comes from TCRdb applying MiXCR to the multiplex PCR reads. The V and J calls reflect TCRdb's pipeline rather than the authors' work. Counted here are 420,000 or so distinct CDR3 sequences, around 20% occurring once; the ten biggest clones make up about a quarter. Study outcomes and limitations: Newly diagnosed patients had higher TCR diversity than persistent Graves' patients did. When disease was persistent, TRBV28, TRBJ1-2 and TRBJ2-5 were the favored segments.

With respect to this clonotype: The target antigen is unknown. One junction end does not reproduce the germline sequence, and a read error may be involved.

Time point denoted: persistent/refractory GD, antithyroid drugs over 5 years with positive TRAb. PBMC RNA was the source of the TCR library. The chain employs TRBV20-1 and TRBJ2-4; 11 bases line up with TRBD2. This TCR came from a female donor with Graves disease. Sequences were derived from peripheral blood mononuclear cells (PBMCs), sampled when the disease was refractory, from a patient treated with antithyroid drugs. CDR3 in amino acids: CSAPSTSGKNIQHF. CDR3 bases: TGCAGTGCCCCGTCGACTAGCGGGAAAAACATTCAGCACTTC.